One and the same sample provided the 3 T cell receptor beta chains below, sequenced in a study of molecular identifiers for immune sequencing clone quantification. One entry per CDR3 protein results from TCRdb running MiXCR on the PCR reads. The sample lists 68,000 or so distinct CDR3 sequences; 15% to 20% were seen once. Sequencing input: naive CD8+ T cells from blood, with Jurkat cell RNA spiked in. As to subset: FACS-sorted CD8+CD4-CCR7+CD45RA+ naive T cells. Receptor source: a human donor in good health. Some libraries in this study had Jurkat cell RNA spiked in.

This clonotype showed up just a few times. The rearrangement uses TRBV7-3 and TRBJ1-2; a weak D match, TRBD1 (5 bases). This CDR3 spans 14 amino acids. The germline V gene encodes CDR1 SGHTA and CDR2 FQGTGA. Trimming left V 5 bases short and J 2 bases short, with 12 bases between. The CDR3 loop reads CASSLGAGNYGYTF. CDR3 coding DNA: TGTGCCAGCAGCCTAGGGGCGGGGAACTATGGCTACACCTTC.

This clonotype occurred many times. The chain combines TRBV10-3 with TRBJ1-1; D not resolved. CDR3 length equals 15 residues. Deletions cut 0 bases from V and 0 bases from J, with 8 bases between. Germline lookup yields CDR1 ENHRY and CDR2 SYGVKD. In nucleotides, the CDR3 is TGTGCCATCAGTGAGTCTTACAGTATGAACACTGAAGCTTTCTTT. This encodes CAISESYSMNTEAFF.

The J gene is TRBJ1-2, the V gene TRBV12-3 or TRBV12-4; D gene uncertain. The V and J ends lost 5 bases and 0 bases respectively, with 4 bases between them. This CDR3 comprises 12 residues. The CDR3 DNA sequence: TGTGCCAGCAGTCCCTCTAACTATGGCTACACCTTC. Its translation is CASSPSNYGYTF.